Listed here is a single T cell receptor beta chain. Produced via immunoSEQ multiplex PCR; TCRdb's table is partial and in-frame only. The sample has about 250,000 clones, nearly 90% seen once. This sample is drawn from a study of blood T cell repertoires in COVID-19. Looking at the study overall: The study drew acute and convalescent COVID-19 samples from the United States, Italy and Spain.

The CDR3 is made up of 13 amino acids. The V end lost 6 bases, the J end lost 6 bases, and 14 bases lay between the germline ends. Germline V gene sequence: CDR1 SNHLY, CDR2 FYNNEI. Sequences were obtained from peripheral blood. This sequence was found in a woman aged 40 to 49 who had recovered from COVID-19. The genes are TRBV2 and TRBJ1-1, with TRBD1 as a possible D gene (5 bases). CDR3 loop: CASRGEGWSEAFF. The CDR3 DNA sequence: TGTGCCAGCAGAGGGGAGGGTTGGTCTGAAGCTTTCTTT.